This T cell receptor beta chain was sequenced for a study of blood T cell repertoires in COVID-19. Original data processing: Scientists estimated how many nucleated cells there were by amplifying reference gene primers. Measured with immunoSEQ multiplex PCR; TCRdb has only the in-frame clones, and not every one. That table gives V, J and clone size, and the DNA gave D and trimming. Among almost 300,000 clones, approximately 86% were seen once, and the ten largest hold 1% to 1.5%. The CDR3 spans 14 residues. The V and J ends lost 5 bases and 1 base, in that order; junction bases with no gene match: 4. From germline, CDR1 is SGHTA and CDR2 FQGNSA.

The chain is built from TRBV7-2 and TRBJ1-1, with 7 bases aligning to TRBD1. The clonotype originates from a man aged 65-85 years with acute or convalescent COVID-19. The sequenced sample consisted of peripheral blood. CDR3 region: CASSIGTANTEAFF. DNA for the CDR3: TGTGCCAGCAGCATAGGGACAGCGAACACTGAAGCTTTCTTT.